Listed below are T cell receptor beta chains from one sample, sequenced in a study of identical twins' blood T cells. Each CDR3 protein gets one entry after TCRdb re-called the 5' RACE reads with MiXCR. The sample has around 380,000 distinct CDR3 sequences; 25% to 35% are singletons. What was sequenced was PBMCs. These receptors were taken from a woman aged 18 to 55 in good health. Each CDR3 is given without its conserved first and last residue.

v_gene	len	j_gene	CDR3aa
TRBV7-3	12	TRBJ1-6	ASSYRASDSPLH
TRBV20-1	12	TRBJ2-1	SAYWSGQHNEQF
TRBV5-1	11	TRBJ1-1	ASSLKMNTEAF
TRBV7-2	13	TRBJ1-2	ASSLAQVGTYGYT
TRBV7-6	13	TRBJ2-3	ASSRLTEPTDTQY
TRBV12-3/TRBV12-4	13	TRBJ2-1	ASSFIAGGPNEQF
TRBV6-5	14	TRBJ1-1	ASSYSTADVNTEAF
TRBV18	13	TRBJ1-2	ASTFTLATNYGYT
TRBV6-1	11	TRBJ1-2	ASSPRAAYGYT
TRBV27	13	TRBJ1-2	VSSLSTGPFRRYT
TRBV18	16	TRBJ1-5	ASSENSPLAYSNQPQH
TRBV6-5	12	TRBJ1-1	ASSYGRGNTEAF
TRBV28	11	TRBJ1-1	ASRTYLNTEAF
TRBV6-6	11	TRBJ2-3	ASSYRISDTQY
TRBV20-1	12	TRBJ1-3	SAYNRGAGNTIY
TRBV27	13	TRBJ2-3	ASSGTGGSTDTQY
TRBV19	10	TRBJ2-5	ASSGTEETQY
TRBV11-2	12	TRBJ1-2	ASSPGPANYGYT
TRBV27	13	TRBJ1-2	ASSSLTRSNYGYT
TRBV9	14	TRBJ1-1	ASSQGTGTGYYTAF
TRBV5-1	14	TRBJ1-2	ASSLVSGRSNYGYT
TRBV5-1	15	TRBJ2-3	ASSSSESSGVTDTQY
TRBV5-5	11	TRBJ1-4	ASSPGLTEKLF
TRBV29-1	10	TRBJ1-1	SVSDRDTEAF